These 11 T cell receptor beta chains were all obtained from the same sample, sequenced in a study of identical twins. In TCRdb, the 5' RACE reads were re-called with MiXCR into one record per CDR3 protein. The sample has approximately 700,000 distinct CDR3 sequences, over 15% seen once. The sample was also reused in another study, on T cells expressing NK-cell markers.

The sequencing sample was made of PBMCs. These receptors were taken from a woman between 18 and 30 years old in good health.

This chain connects TRBV12-3 or TRBV12-4 to TRBJ2-7, with D possibly being TRBD1 (6 bases). The CDR3 totals 14 residues. The germline V and J ends were trimmed by 6 bases and 3 bases, with 15 bases remaining between them. CDR3 loop: CASSPPGVVYEQYF. CDR3 sequence (DNA): TGTGCCAGCAGCCCCCCAGGGGTCGTCTACGAGCAGTACTTC.

This clonotype was found a few times. The chain links TRBV10-2 to TRBJ1-3, with unresolved D. This CDR3 is 13 amino acids long. V dropped 4 bases and J dropped 0 bases, with 4 bases sitting between them. The germline V gene has CDR1 WSHSY and CDR2 SAAADI. CDR3 coding DNA: TGCGCCAGCAGTGTGGGCTCTGGAAACACCATATATTTT. Amino acids: CASSVGSGNTIYF.

The chain has TRBV6-5 and TRBJ2-1; TRBD2 is a possible D gene (6 bases). Germline CDR1 MNHEY, CDR2 SVGAGI. V was clipped by 4 bases and J by 7 bases, with 14 bases between them. This CDR3 has 14 residues. CDR3 sequence (DNA): TGTGCCAGCAGTTCCCGGAGGGAGACTAATGAGCAGTTCTTC. This gives the protein CASSSRRETNEQFF.

V gene TRBV7-9 combines with J gene TRBJ1-4; 9 bases map to TRBD1. V shed 2 bases, J shed 8 bases, and the junction held 3 bases outside the gene matches. Germline values: CDR1 SEHNR, CDR2 FQNEAQ (reference sequence). The CDR3 loop spans 14 amino acids. The CDR3 loop reads CASSLRTGVEKLFF. The CDR3 DNA sequence: TGTGCCAGCAGCTTAAGGACAGGGGTCGAAAAACTGTTTTTT.

The V call is TRBV12-3 or TRBV12-4, the J call TRBJ1-4, with no clear D. Between the trimmed V and J ends, which lost 5 bases and 8 bases, there was a span of 21 bases. The CDR3 has 16 amino acids. For the CDR3, the DNA is TGTGCCAGCAGTCAGCCGCCGGGGTCCGCTATCGAAAAACTGTTTTTT. It yields the protein CASSQPPGSAIEKLFF.

This clonotype occurred a few times. The gene calls are TRBV29-1 and TRBJ2-7; D unclear. The CDR3 length is 11 residues. Germline V lookup: CDR1 SQVTM, CDR2 ANQGSEA. V gave up 6 bases and J gave up 1 base, with 7 bases separating them. The CDR3 protein is CSVAVSYEQYF. CDR3 DNA: TGCAGCGTCGCGGTTTCCTACGAGCAGTACTTC.

This clonotype was picked up many times. The chain joins TRBV6-1 to TRBJ2-1, with D possibly being TRBD1 or TRBD2 (6 bases each). The germline gives CDR1 MNHNS, CDR2 SASEGT. Trimming took 2 bases from V and 2 from J, leaving 16 bases between them. This CDR3 spans 17 amino acids. The CDR3 sequence is CASSEKGLGGAYNEQFF. CDR3 DNA: TGTGCCAGCAGTGAAAAGGGGTTGGGGGGCGCCTACAATGAGCAGTTCTTC.

This sequence joins TRBV20-1 and TRBJ2-7; D uncertain. This CDR3 region has 13 residues. Per germline, CDR1 DFQATT and CDR2 SNEGSKA (reference sequence). With 0 bases removed from V and 1 base from J, the gap between germline ends came to 7 bases. The CDR3 spells CSARDVRSYEQYF. The DNA of the CDR3 is TGCAGTGCTAGAGATGTCCGGTCCTACGAGCAGTACTTC.

This chain uses TRBV4-2 with TRBJ2-1; D possibly uses TRBD1 or TRBD2 (6 bases each). The CDR3 contains 17 residues. Germline lookup yields CDR1 LGHNA and CDR2 YNFKEQ. V gave up 2 bases and J gave up 2 bases, with 16 bases separating them. The CDR3 region has the DNA TGTGCCAGCAGCCAACCCGAAGGGGGGCCCGCCTACAATGAGCAGTTCTTC. Amino acid sequence: CASSQPEGGPAYNEQFF.

This chain links TRBV12-3 or TRBV12-4 with TRBJ1-2; 10 bases fit TRBD1. The CDR3 extends over 15 amino acids. Unmatched junction bases numbered 7, after V lost 5 bases and J lost 4 bases. This CDR3 reads CASSDPGQGIYGYTF. The CDR3 DNA is TGTGCCAGCAGTGACCCGGGACAGGGGATCTATGGCTACACCTTC.

V and J are TRBV5-6 and TRBJ2-7; possible D gene TRBD2, 5 bases. Trimming removed 2 bases from V and 7 bases from J, with 13 bases in between. CDR1 SGHDT and CDR2 YYEEEE come from the germline V gene. CDR3 length: 13 amino acids. CDR3 sequence (DNA): TGTGCCAGCAGCTTCCGCACCAGGAGGGAGCAGTACTTC. Translated: CASSFRTRREQYF.